This T cell receptor beta chain was retrieved from a study of T cell responses to AZD1222 COVID-19 vaccine. Turning to the study itself: Second-dose schedules of about 4 or about 12 weeks were combined. Study conclusions and caveats: Among those given AZD1222, only 6 or 7 were seropositive at baseline. Repertoire sampling happened only post peak T cell response.

Germline loops: CDR1 MNHNY, CDR2 SVGAGI (reference sequence). The CDR3 consists of 13 residues. V lost 0 bases and J 6 bases, leaving 8 bases between the germline ends. Here immunoSEQ multiplex PCR was the method, and the copy in TCRdb shows in-frame clones only, minus some. Of 150,000 to 200,000 clones listed, approximately 92% were seen once; the top ten hold about 2.5%. On this clone: What it binds is unknown.

The receptor's source is an adult in good health. The V and J genes are TRBV6-6 and TRBJ1-2, with a weak D call TRBD1 (5 bases). The source was peripheral blood, collected on day 0 of AZD1222 vaccination. The CDR3 spells CASSYSGADGYTF. Written as DNA, the CDR3 is TGTGCCAGCAGTTACTCAGGGGCGGATGGCTACACCTTC.